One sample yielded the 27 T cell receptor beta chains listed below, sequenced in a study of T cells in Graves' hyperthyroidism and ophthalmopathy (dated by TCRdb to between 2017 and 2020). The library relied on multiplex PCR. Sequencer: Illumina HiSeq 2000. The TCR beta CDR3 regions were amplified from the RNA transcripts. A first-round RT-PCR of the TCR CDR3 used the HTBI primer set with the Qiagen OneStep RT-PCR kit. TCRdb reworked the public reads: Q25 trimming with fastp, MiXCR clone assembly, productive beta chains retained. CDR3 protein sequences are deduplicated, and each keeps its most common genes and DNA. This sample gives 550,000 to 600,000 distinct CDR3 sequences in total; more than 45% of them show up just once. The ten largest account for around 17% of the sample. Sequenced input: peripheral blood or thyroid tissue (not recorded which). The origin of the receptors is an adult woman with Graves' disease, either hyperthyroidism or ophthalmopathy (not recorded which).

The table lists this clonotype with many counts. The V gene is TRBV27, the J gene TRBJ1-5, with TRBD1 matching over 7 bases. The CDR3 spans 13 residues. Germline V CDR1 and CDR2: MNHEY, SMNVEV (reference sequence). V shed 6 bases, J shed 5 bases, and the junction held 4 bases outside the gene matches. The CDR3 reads CASRQTGDQPQHF. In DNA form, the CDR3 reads TGTGCCAGCAGGCAAACAGGGGATCAGCCCCAGCATTTT.

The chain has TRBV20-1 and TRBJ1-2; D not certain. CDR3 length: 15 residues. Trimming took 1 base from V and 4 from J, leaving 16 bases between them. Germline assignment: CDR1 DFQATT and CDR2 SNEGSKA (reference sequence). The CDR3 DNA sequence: TGCAGTGCTAGAGGACAAACCTACGAGCGCTATGGCTACACCTTC. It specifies CSARGQTYERYGYTF.

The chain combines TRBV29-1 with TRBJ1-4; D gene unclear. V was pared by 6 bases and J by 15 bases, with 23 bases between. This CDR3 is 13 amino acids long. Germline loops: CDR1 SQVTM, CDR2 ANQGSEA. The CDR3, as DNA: TGCAGCGTCGTCGCCACGGGGAGAAAAAGAATGTTTTTT. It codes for CSVVATGRKRMFF.

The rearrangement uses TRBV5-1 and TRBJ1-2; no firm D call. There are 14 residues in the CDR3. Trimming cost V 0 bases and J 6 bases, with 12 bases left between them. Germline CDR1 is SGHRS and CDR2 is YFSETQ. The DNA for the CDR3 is TGCGCCAGCAGCTTGGAGGACGCCGCGAATGGCTACACCTTC. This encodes CASSLEDAANGYTF.

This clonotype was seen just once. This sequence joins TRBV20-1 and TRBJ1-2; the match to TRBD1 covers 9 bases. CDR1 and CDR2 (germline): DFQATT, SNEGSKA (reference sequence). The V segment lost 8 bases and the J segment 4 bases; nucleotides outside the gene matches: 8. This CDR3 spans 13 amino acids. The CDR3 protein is CSHRTGVTYGYTF. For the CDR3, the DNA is TGCAGTCATAGGACAGGGGTCACCTATGGCTACACCTTC.

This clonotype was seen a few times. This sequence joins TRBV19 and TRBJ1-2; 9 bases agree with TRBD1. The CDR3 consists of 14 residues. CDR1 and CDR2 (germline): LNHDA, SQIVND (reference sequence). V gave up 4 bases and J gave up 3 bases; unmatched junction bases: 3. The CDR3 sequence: CASSNRDRDYGYTF. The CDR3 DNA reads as TGTGCCAGTAGTAACAGGGACAGGGACTATGGCTACACCTTC.

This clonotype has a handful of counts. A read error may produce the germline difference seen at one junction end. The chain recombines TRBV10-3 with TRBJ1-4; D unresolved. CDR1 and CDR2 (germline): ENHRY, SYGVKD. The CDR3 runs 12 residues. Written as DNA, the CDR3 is TGTGCCACCCAGGACGACAATGTAAAACTGTTTTTT. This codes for CATQDDNVKLFF.

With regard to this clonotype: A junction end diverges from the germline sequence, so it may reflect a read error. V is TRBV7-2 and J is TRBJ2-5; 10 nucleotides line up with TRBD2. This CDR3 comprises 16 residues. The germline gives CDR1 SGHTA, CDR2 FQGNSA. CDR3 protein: CASSQPTSGVQETQYF. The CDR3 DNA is TGCGCCAGCAGCCAACCAACTAGCGGGGTCCAAGAGACCCAGTACTTC.

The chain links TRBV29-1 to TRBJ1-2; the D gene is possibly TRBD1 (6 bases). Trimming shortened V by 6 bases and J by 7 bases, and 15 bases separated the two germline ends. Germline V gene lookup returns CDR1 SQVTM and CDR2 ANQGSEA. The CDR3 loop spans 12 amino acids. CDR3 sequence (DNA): TGCAGCGTCGAATGGGGGCCTGGTGGCTACACCTTC. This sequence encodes CSVEWGPGGYTF.

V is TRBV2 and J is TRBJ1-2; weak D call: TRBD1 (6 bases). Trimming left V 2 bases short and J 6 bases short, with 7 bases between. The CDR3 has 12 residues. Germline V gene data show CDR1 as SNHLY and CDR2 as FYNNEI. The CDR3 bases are TGTGCCAGCAGTGAAACAGGGAATGGCTACACCTTC. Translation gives CASSETGNGYTF. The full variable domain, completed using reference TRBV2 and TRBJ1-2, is EPEVTQTPSHQVTQMGQEVILRCVPISNHLYFYWYRQILGQKVEFLVSFYNNEISEKSEIFDDQFSVERPDGSNFTLKIRSTKLEDSAMYFCASSETGNGYTFGSGTRLTVV.

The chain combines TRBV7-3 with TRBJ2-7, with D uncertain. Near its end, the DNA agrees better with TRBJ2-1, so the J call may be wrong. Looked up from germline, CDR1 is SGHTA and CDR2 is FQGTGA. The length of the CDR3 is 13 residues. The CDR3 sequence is CASGRSLYNEQFF. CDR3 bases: TGTGCCAGCGGGCGGTCGCTGTACAATGAGCAGTTCTTC.

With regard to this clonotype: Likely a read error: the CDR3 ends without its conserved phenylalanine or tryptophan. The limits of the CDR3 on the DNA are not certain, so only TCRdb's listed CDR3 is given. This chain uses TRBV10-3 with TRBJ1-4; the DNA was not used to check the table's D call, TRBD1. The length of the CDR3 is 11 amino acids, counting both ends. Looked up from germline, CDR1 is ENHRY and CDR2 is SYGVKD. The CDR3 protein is CAISAWDRGQS.

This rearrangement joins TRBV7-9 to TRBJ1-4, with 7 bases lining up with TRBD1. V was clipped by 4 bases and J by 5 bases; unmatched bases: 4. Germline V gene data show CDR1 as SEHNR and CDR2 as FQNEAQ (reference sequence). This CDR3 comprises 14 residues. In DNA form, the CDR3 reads TGTGCCAGCAGCTCGAACAGGGGCAATGAAAAACTGTTTTTT. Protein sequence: CASSSNRGNEKLFF.

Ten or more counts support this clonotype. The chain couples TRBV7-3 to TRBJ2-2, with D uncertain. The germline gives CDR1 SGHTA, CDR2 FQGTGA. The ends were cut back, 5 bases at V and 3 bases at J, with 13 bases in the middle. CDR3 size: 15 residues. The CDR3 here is CASSPDAWHTGELFF. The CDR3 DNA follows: TGTGCCAGCAGCCCAGATGCATGGCACACCGGGGAGCTGTTTTTT.

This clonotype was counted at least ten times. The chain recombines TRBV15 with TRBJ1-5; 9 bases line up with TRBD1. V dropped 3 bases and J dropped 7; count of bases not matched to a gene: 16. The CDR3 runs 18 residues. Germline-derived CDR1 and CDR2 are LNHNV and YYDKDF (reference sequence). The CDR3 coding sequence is TGTGCCACCAGCAGGGCGCCGGGACAGGGTAAAAAAAGGCAGCCCCAGCATTTT. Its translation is CATSRAPGQGKKRQPQHF.

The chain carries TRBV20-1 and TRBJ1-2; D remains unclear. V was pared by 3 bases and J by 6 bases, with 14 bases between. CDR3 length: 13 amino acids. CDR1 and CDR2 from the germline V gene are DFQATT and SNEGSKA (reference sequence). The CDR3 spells CSARATGRNGYTF. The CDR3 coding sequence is TGCAGTGCTAGGGCGACCGGGAGGAATGGCTACACCTTC.

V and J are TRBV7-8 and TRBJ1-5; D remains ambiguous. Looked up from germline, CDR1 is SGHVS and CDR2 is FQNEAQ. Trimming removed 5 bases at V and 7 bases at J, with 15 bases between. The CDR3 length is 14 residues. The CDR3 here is CASSPVTVGQPQHF. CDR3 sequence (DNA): TGTGCCAGCAGCCCTGTGACCGTGGGGCAGCCCCAGCATTTT.

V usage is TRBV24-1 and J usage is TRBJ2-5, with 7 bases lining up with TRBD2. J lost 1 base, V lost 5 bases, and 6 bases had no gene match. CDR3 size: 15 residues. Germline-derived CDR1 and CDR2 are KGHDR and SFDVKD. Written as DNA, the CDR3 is TGTGCCACCAGTGCATCGACGGGAGGCCAAGAGACCCAGTACTTC. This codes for CATSASTGGQETQYF.

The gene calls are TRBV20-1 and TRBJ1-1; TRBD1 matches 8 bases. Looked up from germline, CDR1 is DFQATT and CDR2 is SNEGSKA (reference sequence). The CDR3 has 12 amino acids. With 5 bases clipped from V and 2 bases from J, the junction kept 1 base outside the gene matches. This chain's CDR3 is CSAQGANTEAFF. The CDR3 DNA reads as TGCAGTGCTCAGGGGGCCAACACTGAAGCTTTCTTT.

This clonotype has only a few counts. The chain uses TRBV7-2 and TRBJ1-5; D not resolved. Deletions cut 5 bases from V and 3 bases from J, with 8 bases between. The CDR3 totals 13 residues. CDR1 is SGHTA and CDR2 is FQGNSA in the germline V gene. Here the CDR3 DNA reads TGTGCCAGCAGCCTCCCCAACAATCAGCCCCAGCATTTT. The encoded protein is CASSLPNNQPQHF. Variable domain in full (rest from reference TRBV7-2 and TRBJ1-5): GAGVSQSPSNKVTEKGKDVELRCDPISGHTALYWYRQSLGQGLEFLIYFQGNSAPDKSGLPSDRFSAERTGGSVSTLTIQRTQQEDSAVYLCASSLPNNQPQHFGDGTRLSIL.

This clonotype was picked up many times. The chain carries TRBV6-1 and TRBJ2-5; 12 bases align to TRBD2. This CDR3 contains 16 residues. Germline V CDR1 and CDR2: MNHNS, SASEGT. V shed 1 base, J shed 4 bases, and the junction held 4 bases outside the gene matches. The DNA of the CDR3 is TGTGCCAGCAGTGAAGGACTAGCGGGAGATGGAGAGACCCAGTACTTC. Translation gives CASSEGLAGDGETQYF.

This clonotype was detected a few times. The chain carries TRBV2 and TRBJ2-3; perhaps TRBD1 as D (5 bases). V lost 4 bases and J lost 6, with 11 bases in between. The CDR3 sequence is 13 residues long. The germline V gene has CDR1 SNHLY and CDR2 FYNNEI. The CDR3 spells CASSVRAADTQYF. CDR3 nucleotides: TGTGCCAGCAGTGTCAGGGCCGCGGATACGCAGTATTTT.

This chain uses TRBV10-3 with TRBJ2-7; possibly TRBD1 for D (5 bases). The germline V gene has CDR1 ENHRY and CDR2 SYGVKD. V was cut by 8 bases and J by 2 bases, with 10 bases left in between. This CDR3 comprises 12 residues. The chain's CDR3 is CAIQGSTYEQYF. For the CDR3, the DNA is TGTGCCATCCAGGGCAGTACCTACGAGCAGTACTTC.

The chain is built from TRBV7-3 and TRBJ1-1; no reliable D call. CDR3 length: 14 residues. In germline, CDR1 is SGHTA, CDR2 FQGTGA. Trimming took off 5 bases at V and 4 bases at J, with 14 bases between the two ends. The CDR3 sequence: CASSHGGEVTEAFF. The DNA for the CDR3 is TGTGCCAGCAGCCACGGCGGGGAGGTCACTGAAGCTTTCTTT. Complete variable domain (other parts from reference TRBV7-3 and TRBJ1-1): GAGVSQTPSNKVTEKGKYVELRCDPISGHTALYWYRQSLGQGPEFLIYFQGTGAADDSGLPNDRFFAVRPEGSVSTLKIQRTERGDSAVYLCASSHGGEVTEAFFGQGTRLTVV.

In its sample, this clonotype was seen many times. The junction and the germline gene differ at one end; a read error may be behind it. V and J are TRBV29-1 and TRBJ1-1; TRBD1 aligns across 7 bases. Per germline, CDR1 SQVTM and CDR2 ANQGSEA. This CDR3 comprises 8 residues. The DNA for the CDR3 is TGCAGCGTTGATCGACAGGGATTT. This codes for CSVDRQGF.

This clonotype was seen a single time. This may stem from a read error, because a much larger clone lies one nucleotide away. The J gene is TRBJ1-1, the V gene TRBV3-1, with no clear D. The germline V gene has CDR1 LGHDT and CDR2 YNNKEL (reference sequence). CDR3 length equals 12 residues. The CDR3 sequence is CVSSQDRAEAFF. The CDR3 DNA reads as TGTGTCAGCAGCCAAGATCGGGCTGAAGCTTTCTTT.

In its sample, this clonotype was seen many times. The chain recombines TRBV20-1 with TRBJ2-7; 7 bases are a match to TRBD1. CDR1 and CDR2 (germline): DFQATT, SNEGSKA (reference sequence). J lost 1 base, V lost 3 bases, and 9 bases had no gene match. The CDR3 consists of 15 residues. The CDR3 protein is CSARGEMGQSYEQYF. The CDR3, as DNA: TGCAGTGCTAGGGGGGAAATGGGACAGTCCTACGAGCAGTACTTC.